The present entry profiles one T cell receptor beta chain with its context. A far more abundant clone sits one base away, making this likely a read error. The genomic DNA TCR beta CDR3 region underwent two rounds of multiplex PCR. Primers targeting each individual TRBV and TRBJ gene were applied in first-round PCR. Using its own MiXCR run on the multiplex PCR reads, TCRdb lists one record per CDR3 protein. The sample consists of around 21,000 distinct CDR3 sequences, around 40% of them appearing once. These data come from a study of prognosis after radiotherapy for stage I lung cancer. Looking at the study overall: Patients received stereotactic body radiotherapy alone, with no concurrent therapy.

This receptor was identified in a donor over 45 with non-small cell lung cancer. The sample consisted of PBMCs, taken before or after stereotactic body radiation therapy (not recorded which).

The CDR3, as DNA: TGTGCCAGCAGCGATATACGGGGAGAGAACCAGTACTTC. Its protein is CASSDIRGENQYF. The genes are TRBV7-3 and TRBJ2-5, with TRBD2 as a possible D gene (5 bases). CDR3 length: 13 amino acids. Germline V gene lookup returns CDR1 SGHTA and CDR2 FQGTGA.